A selection of T cell receptor beta chains follows, all from one sample in a study of T-cell reconstitution after alpha-beta-depleted transplantation in children. A single record per CDR3 protein comes from TCRdb applying MiXCR to the PCR reads. The table lists hundreds of thousands of distinct CDR3 sequences, about an eighth of them singletons, with 0.75% to 0.85% in the top ten. The sample here was PBMCs, taken before TCRalphabeta/CD19-depleted stem cell transplant. The receptor source for this set is a girl under 10 years old with congenital amegakaryocytic thrombocytopenia, due to receive a stem cell transplant. Both conserved end residues are part of each CDR3. D genes are given only for firm matches. Clone size is given for some rows only: seen once, a few or many times, or a class if the clone is expanded.

TRBV11-1	few	TRBD1	18	TRBJ2-6	TGTGCCAGCAAAACCGGGACAGTTCTCAGCTCTGGGGCCAACGTCCTGACTTTC	CASKTGTVLSSGANVLTF
TRBV5-5	.	.	16	TRBJ1-5	TGTGCCAGCAGCCTCGGCGTACGTCCGGACCATCAGCCCCAGCATTTT	CASSLGVRPDHQPQHF
TRBV29-1	.	TRBD2	14	TRBJ2-1	TGCAGCGCCATCCCTAGCGGGAGGAACAATGAGCAGTTCTTC	CSAIPSGRNNEQFF
TRBV5-1	many	.	14	TRBJ2-2	TGCGCCAGCAGCATAGACAGCGGTTCCGGGGAGCTGTTTTTT	CASSIDSGSGELFF
TRBV20-1	few	TRBD1	13	TRBJ1-2	TGCAGTGCTAACAGGGGATTTAACTATGGCTACACCTTC	CSANRGFNYGYTF
TRBV19	.	TRBD1	15	TRBJ1-2	TGTGCCAGTAGTATACGGGACCGACAGGGCTATGGCTACACCTTC	CASSIRDRQGYGYTF
TRBV11-2	few	.	15	TRBJ2-7	TGTGCCAGCAGCATCTCAGACAGCATGCTCTACGAGCAGTACTTC	CASSISDSMLYEQYF
TRBV3-1	few	.	15	TRBJ1-1	TGTGCCAGCAGCCAAGAGACAGGTGTTAACACTGAAGCTTTCTTT	CASSQETGVNTEAFF
TRBV7-8	.	.	15	TRBJ2-7	TGTGCCAGCAGCCAAGGAGTTCGGAGCTCCTACGAGCAGTACTTC	CASSQGVRSSYEQYF
TRBV10-3	.	TRBD2	15	TRBJ2-7	TGTGCCATCAGTGAGTCCAGCGGGACCCCTCACGAGCAGTACTTC	CAISESSGTPHEQYF
TRBV5-8	many	.	16	TRBJ1-5	TGTGCCAGCAGCTTGCAATTTTCGGGGATGAGTCAGCCCCAGCATTTT	CASSLQFSGMSQPQHF
TRBV20-1	many	.	11	TRBJ2-1	TGCAGTGCTCACAAAGGGCCTGAGCAGTTCTTC	CSAHKGPEQFF
TRBV12-3/TRBV12-4	.	.	17	TRBJ2-3	TGTGCCAGCAGTTTAGGGCCTGCTACCGCAAGTCCAGATACGCAGTATTTT	CASSLGPATASPDTQYF
TRBV11-2	few	.	14	TRBJ2-5	TGTGCCAGCAGCTTAGATCGTTTGGGGGAGACCCAGTACTTC	CASSLDRLGETQYF
TRBV20-1	.	TRBD2	15	TRBJ2-2	TGCAGTGCTAGCCAGGCGGGAGGCGGCACCGGGGAGCTGTTTTTT	CSASQAGGGTGELFF
TRBV7-2	many	.	15	TRBJ2-7	TGTGCCAGCAGCCAGCGGGCGCAAACCTCCTACGAGCAGTACTTC	CASSQRAQTSYEQYF
TRBV9	many	TRBD1	14	TRBJ2-7	TGTGCCAGCAGCGTAGAAACAGGGGTTGGGGAGCAGTACTTC	CASSVETGVGEQYF